This T cell receptor (beta chain) came from a study of CD8 T cells in Susac syndrome. V was cut by 4 bases and J by 4 bases, with 11 bases left in between. The CDR3 contains 14 residues. Looked up from germline, CDR1 is MDHEN and CDR2 is SYDVKM. Random hexamers were used to reverse transcribe an amount of 0.5 to 1 ug RNA. Using its own MiXCR run on the immunoSEQ multiplex PCR reads, TCRdb lists one record per CDR3 protein. The table has about 60,000 distinct CDR3 sequences, around nine tenths seen once. The TCR sequence derives from a human donor in good health. The specimen sequenced was CD8+ T cells from PBMCs. The genes are TRBV28 and TRBJ2-1; possibly TRBD1 for D (6 bases). The DNA of the CDR3 is TGTGCCAGCAGTTCAGGGGAGAAATACAATGAGCAGTTCTTC. Residues: CASSSGEKYNEQFF.